This T cell receptor beta chain comes out of a study of CD8 T cells in ankylosing spondylitis (dated by TCRdb to about 2017). Background for the entire study: To find TCR variants linked to disease, the study profiled T cell receptor beta repertoires in ankylosing spondylitis patients and healthy donors. The full study cohort was made up of about 25 ankylosing spondylitis patients and about a hundred healthy donors. Samples of peripheral blood were taken, and for ankylosing spondylitis patients, synovial fluid was collected as well.

On this clonotype itself: Its antigen is not yet known. No much larger clonotype is one base removed from it; base qualities were not supplied.

What the study reported, not specific to this receptor: The disease-linked clones showed a CD8+ phenotype and occurred at relatively low frequencies in peripheral blood. Some of the motif variants had been reported before in the synovial fluid and blood of reactive arthritis patients, a finding that suggests common disease-initiation mechanisms. The disease-linked clones were reported as significantly enriched in matched synovial fluid samples from ankylosing spondylitis patients. Blood from ankylosing spondylitis patients appeared to be characterized by a TCR beta motif made up of seven or eight highly homologous amino acid variants.

The CDR3 sequence holds 16 residues, the cysteine and phenylalanine included. The sequence is cut down to CDR3 DNA, 48 bases in frame from base 1. The germline V end is reduced by 8 bases and the J end by 1 base; junction bases left unmatched: 10. CDR1 and CDR2, per the germline V gene, are ENHRY and SYGVKD. Sequenced using an Illumina HiSeq 2500. Quantitative 5'-RACE with molecular barcodes was the method used to prepare the TCR beta libraries. Turning to the authors' computational methods: A new computational method, built on a probabilistic model of VDJ rearrangement, was used to identify disease-linked TCR variants. TCRdb redid the processing of the public reads, applying fastp at Q25 and MiXCR, and retained in-frame beta chains. Rows merge per CDR3 protein into single entries with the most common DNA and genes. Clone size and V and J calls follow TCRdb, not the original study. This sample comprises roughly 700,000 distinct CDR3 sequences, over 15% of them detected only once. The ten largest clones add up to 19% of the sample.

This receptor was taken from a male donor with ankylosing spondylitis. This chain joins TRBV10-3 to TRBJ1-2, with TRBD1 matching 10 junction bases. Material for sequencing was blood, either unsorted or a sorted T cell fraction (not recorded which). The DNA sequence is as follows: TGTGCCATCTCGGGACAGGGGAAGGAAAATAACTATGGCTACACCTTC. This sequence encodes CAISGQGKENNYGYTF.